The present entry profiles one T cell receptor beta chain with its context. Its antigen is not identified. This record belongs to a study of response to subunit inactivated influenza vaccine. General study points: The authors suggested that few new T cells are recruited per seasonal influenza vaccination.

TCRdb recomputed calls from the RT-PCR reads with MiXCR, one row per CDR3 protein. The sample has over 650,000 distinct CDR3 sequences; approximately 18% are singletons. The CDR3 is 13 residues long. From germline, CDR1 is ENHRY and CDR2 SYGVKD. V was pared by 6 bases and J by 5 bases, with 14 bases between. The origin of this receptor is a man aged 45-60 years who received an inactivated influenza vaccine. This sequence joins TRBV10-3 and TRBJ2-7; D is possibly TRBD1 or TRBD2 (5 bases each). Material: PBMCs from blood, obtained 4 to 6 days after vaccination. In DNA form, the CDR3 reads TGTGCCATCAGAGGGACCCACACGGACGAGCAGTACTTC. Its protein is CAIRGTHTDEQYF.